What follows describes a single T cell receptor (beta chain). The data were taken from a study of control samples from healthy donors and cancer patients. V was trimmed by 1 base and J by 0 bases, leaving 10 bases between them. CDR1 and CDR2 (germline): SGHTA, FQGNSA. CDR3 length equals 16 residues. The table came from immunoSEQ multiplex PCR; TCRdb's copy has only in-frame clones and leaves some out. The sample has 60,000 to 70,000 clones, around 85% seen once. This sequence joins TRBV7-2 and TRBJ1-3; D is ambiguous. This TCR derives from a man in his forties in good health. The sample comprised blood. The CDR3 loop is CASSLGHPSSGNTIYF. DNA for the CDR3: TGTGCCAGCAGCTTAGGTCACCCGAGCTCTGGAAACACCATATATTTT.